The clone carrying this TCR beta chain was found many times. What it binds is unknown. The CDR3 is 14 amino acids. The germline V gene encodes CDR1 SEHNR and CDR2 FQNEAQ (reference sequence). Trimming shortened V by 3 bases and J by 5 bases, and 11 bases separated the two germline ends. This sample was taken from a study of T cell repertoires in cytomegalovirus infection. For the study at large: Alongside well-studied HLA-B-restricted CMV epitopes, recently identified HLA-C-restricted CMV epitopes were also used. Study findings and constraints: The ex vivo response showed dominance by HLA-C-restricted CMV-specific TCR beta clonotypes.

TCRdb recomputed calls from the reads with MiXCR, one row per CDR3 protein. This table holds around 100,000 distinct CDR3 sequences, 30% found once. V and J are TRBV7-9 and TRBJ2-1; the D is unclear. The sample here was CD8+ T cells from cultured PBMCs, taken from culture after CMV antigen stimulation. The receptor was isolated from a human donor in good health (CMV status not recorded). Some clones in this sample may be carry-over from other donors' samples. The CDR3 DNA sequence: TGTGCCAGCAGCTTTTGGGCCATACACAATGAGCAGTTCTTC. Translation: CASSFWAIHNEQFF.